This entry lists 17 T cell receptor beta chains sequenced from one sample in a study of beta chain features in type 1 diabetes. Reverse transcribing all isolated RNA meant expressed TCRB transcripts were sequenced. TCRdb keeps only in-frame clones here, not all; method: immunoSEQ multiplex PCR. The data show about 900,000 clones, roughly 15% seen once. The sample consisted of naive CD4+ T cells from blood. The receptors here all came from a woman aged 18-35 years in good health.

V usage is TRBV18 and J usage is TRBJ2-3, with D uncertain. CDR1 and CDR2 (germline): KGHSH, LQKENI. CDR3 length: 16 residues. With 6 bases removed from V and 2 bases from J, the gap between germline ends came to 18 bases. CDR3 coding DNA: TGTGCCAGCTCCCCGCGACTGGGCCACCCCACAGATACGCAGTATTTT. This sequence encodes CASSPRLGHPTDTQYF.

The chain employs TRBV25-1 and TRBJ2-4; the D gene is possibly TRBD2 (6 bases). Germline CDR1 and CDR2: MGHDK and SYGVNS. Trimming stripped 3 bases from V and 0 bases from J, with 9 bases between. The CDR3 totals 15 residues. The CDR3 sequence is CASSDTGGAKNIQYF. CDR3 bases: TGTGCCAGCAGTGATACCGGGGGAGCCAAAAACATTCAGTACTTC.

The CDR3 DNA reads TGTGCCAGCAGCTTAGCAAGGCAGGGGGCTCTGAGCTCTGGAAACACCATATATTTT. It specifies CASSLARQGALSSGNTIYF. This chain connects TRBV7-9 to TRBJ1-3; 8 bases line up with TRBD1. The CDR3 runs to 19 residues. The J segment lost 0 bases and the V segment lost 0 bases, leaving 10 bases of the junction unmatched. Germline assignment: CDR1 SEHNR and CDR2 FQNEAQ (reference sequence). Using reference TRBV7-9 and TRBJ1-3 for the parts outside the CDR3, the full variable domain is DTGVSQNPRHKITKRGQNVTFRCDPISEHNRLYWYRQTLGQGPEFLTYFQNEAQLEKSRLLSDRFSAERPKGSFSTLEIQRTEQGDSAMYLCASSLARQGALSSGNTIYFGEGSWLTVV.

This CDR3 is CASSYSLWPEGTQYF. The CDR3 DNA follows: TGTGCCAGCAGTTACTCGCTTTGGCCGGAGGGGACCCAGTACTTC. The rearrangement joins TRBV6-5 to TRBJ2-5; a weak D match, TRBD2 (6 bases). From germline, CDR1 is MNHEY and CDR2 SVGAGI. Deletions cut 0 bases from V and 7 bases from J, with 15 bases between. The CDR3 totals 15 residues.

The chain joins TRBV28 to TRBJ2-7, with 10 bases lining up with TRBD2. V lost 4 bases, J lost 1 base, and 1 base stayed unmatched. This CDR3 comprises 14 residues. Germline lookup yields CDR1 MDHEN and CDR2 SYDVKM. This CDR3 reads CASSYSGRSYEQYF. DNA for the CDR3: TGTGCCAGCAGTTATAGCGGGAGGTCCTACGAGCAGTACTTC.

A note on this clone: The same CDR3 arises from other DNA sequences in this sample as well. The chain employs TRBV2 and TRBJ2-7; D uncertain. The ends were cut back, 3 bases at V and 4 bases at J, with 7 bases in the middle. The germline gives CDR1 SNHLY, CDR2 FYNNEI. The CDR3 is 12 residues long. The CDR3 here is CASSELGYEQYF. The CDR3 region has the DNA TGTGCCAGCAGTGAGTTAGGTTACGAGCAGTACTTC.

The chain employs TRBV19 and TRBJ1-2; the match to TRBD1 covers 9 bases. CDR1 is LNHDA and CDR2 is SQIVND in the germline V gene (reference sequence). This CDR3 has 13 residues. V gave up 2 bases and J gave up 8 bases; unmatched junction bases: 3. The CDR3 spells CASSITGGGGYTF. Written as DNA, the CDR3 is TGTGCCAGTAGTATAACAGGGGGCGGAGGCTACACCTTC.

The V call is TRBV11-2, the J call TRBJ2-1, with D perhaps matching TRBD1 (5 bases). The ends were cut back, 5 bases at V and 0 bases at J, with 5 bases in the middle. This CDR3 contains 13 residues. Germline V gene data show CDR1 as SGHAT and CDR2 as FQNNGV. CDR3: CASSRGSYNEQFF. The CDR3 coding sequence is TGTGCCAGCAGCAGGGGCTCCTACAATGAGCAGTTCTTC.

The table lists this clone with a few counts. The V gene is TRBV7-3, the J gene TRBJ2-2; D tentatively reads TRBD1 or TRBD2 (5 bases each). The CDR3 is made up of 15 amino acids. V was trimmed by 6 bases and J by 2 bases, leaving 13 bases between them. Germline CDR1 reads SGHTA; CDR2 reads FQGTGA. The DNA of the CDR3 is TGTGCCAGCAGGCCACCGGGACCCAACACCGGGGAGCTGTTTTTT. This encodes CASRPPGPNTGELFF.

This clone turned up a few times. The genes are TRBV1 and TRBJ2-7; TRBD1, the table's D call, lacks a check against the DNA. TRBV1 is described as a pseudogene. This CDR3 is built from 15 residues. The CDR3 nucleotides are TGCACCAGCAGCCAGAGACAGTTTTCTCCCAGCGAGCAGTACTTC. It codes for CTSSQRQFSPSEQYF.

The rearrangement uses TRBV2 and TRBJ1-2; perhaps TRBD1 as D (6 bases). Germline lookup yields CDR1 SNHLY and CDR2 FYNNEI. This CDR3 has 14 residues. V lost 2 bases to trimming and J lost 4 bases, with 11 bases between them. The CDR3 loop is CASSETGSRYGYTF. The CDR3 DNA reads TGTGCCAGCAGTGAAACAGGGAGCCGCTATGGCTACACCTTC.

This clone was observed a single time. This chain joins TRBV7-8 and TRBJ1-1; D remains ambiguous. From germline, CDR1 is SGHVS and CDR2 FQNEAQ. The CDR3 totals 17 residues. Trimming cost V 4 bases and J 1 base, with 19 bases left between them. Here the CDR3 DNA reads TGTGCCAGCAGCTCCCGTAGGGTCAGCGGACCGAACACTGAAGCTTTCTTT. Its translation is CASSSRRVSGPNTEAFF.

This clone was observed a few times. This chain links TRBV2 with TRBJ2-2; D may correspond to TRBD1 or TRBD2 (6 bases each). V lost 9 bases and J 4 bases, leaving 12 bases between the germline ends. CDR3 size: 13 residues. From germline, CDR1 is SNHLY and CDR2 FYNNEI. The chain's CDR3 is CASGGTITGELFF. Here the CDR3 DNA reads TGTGCCAGTGGGGGGACAATCACCGGGGAGCTGTTTTTT. Full variable domain (missing parts from reference TRBV2 and TRBJ2-2): EPEVTQTPSHQVTQMGQEVILRCVPISNHLYFYWYRQILGQKVEFLVSFYNNEISEKSEIFDDQFSVERPDGSNFTLKIRSTKLEDSAMYFCASGGTITGELFFGEGSRLTVL.

This clone has more than one count but fewer than ten. The rearrangement uses TRBV29-1 and TRBJ2-3; a possible D gene is TRBD1 (5 bases). In germline, CDR1 is SQVTM, CDR2 ANQGSEA. The CDR3 consists of 16 residues. V was trimmed by 3 bases and J by 4 bases, leaving 20 bases between them. This CDR3 is CSVDVQGSLSADTQYF. CDR3 bases: TGCAGCGTTGATGTGCAGGGTAGCCTTTCTGCAGATACGCAGTATTTT.

This clone was counted a few times. The chain has TRBV10-3 and TRBJ2-1; 7 bases fit TRBD2. In germline, CDR1 is ENHRY, CDR2 SYGVKD. The CDR3 is made up of 15 amino acids. V dropped 3 bases and J dropped 7; count of bases not matched to a gene: 9. The chain's CDR3 is CAISERAGVRNEQFF. CDR3 nucleotides: TGTGCCATCAGTGAAAGGGCGGGAGTTAGGAATGAGCAGTTCTTC.

This clone was seen a few times. The J gene is TRBJ2-3, the V gene TRBV7-2; 11 nucleotides line up with TRBD2. The CDR3 length is 18 residues. With V trimmed by 1 base and J by 5 bases, 11 bases remained unmatched. Germline V CDR1 and CDR2: SGHTA, FQGNSA. This chain's CDR3 is CASSLEFGLAGGGDTQYF. CDR3 in DNA: TGTGCCAGCAGCTTAGAATTTGGTCTAGCGGGAGGCGGAGATACGCAGTATTTT. Looking up the rest from reference TRBV7-2 and TRBJ2-3 gives the full variable domain: GAGVSQSPSNKVTEKGKDVELRCDPISGHTALYWYRQSLGQGLEFLIYFQGNSAPDKSGLPSDRFSAERTGGSVSTLTIQRTQQEDSAVYLCASSLEFGLAGGGDTQYFGPGTRLTVL.

This sequence joins TRBV4-3 and TRBJ1-1; 10 bases are shared with TRBD1. CDR1 and CDR2 from the germline V gene are LGHNA and YSLEER. V was pared by 0 bases and J by 10 bases, with 8 bases of the junction left unmatched. CDR3 length: 15 residues. CDR3 sequence reads: CASSQEGGTGASAFF. In DNA, the CDR3 is TGCGCCAGCAGCCAAGAAGGTGGGACAGGGGCCTCAGCTTTCTTT.